This T cell receptor (beta chain) was obtained from a study of shared T cell receptors in the human thymus. Libraries were prepared by immunoSEQ multiplex PCR; TCRdb keeps only in-frame clonotypes and omits some of them. The sample contains about 660,000 clones, over 75% of which appear only once. V dropped 3 bases and J dropped 2 bases, with 17 bases sitting between them. CDR1 and CDR2 from the germline V gene are KGHSH and LQKENI. The CDR3 has 16 residues. This sample was also put to use in a study of human thymus T cells.

The chain joins TRBV18 to TRBJ2-7, with a weak D call TRBD1 (7 bases). The specimen sequenced was thymocytes. The sequence came from a boy under two years old with a congenital heart defect. The CDR3 DNA is TGTGCCAGCTCACCGCCCGGAGACAGGGAGGCCTACGAGCAGTACTTC. Translation: CASSPPGDREAYEQYF.